The T cell receptor beta chain under discussion was sequenced for a study of T cell responses to AZD1222 COVID-19 vaccine. A word on this clone: Antigen specificity is unknown.

TCRdb's copy holds only in-frame clones and misses some; the assay was immunoSEQ multiplex PCR. The sample contains roughly 120,000 clones, around 81% of which appear only once. The V gene lost 6 bases and the J gene lost 4 bases, with 18 bases spanning the gap. CDR3 length: 15 residues. Per the germline V gene, CDR1 is MDHEN and CDR2 is SYDVKM. Notes on the study in general: Samples come after the peak T cell response, not at day 14. Nearly half of spike-specific TCRs reportedly target unmutated variant regions. With two AZD1222 doses given, Spike-specific TCR breadth and depth both rose. Just 5 or 6 AZD1222 recipients tested seropositive at baseline.

The specimen comprised peripheral blood, sampled on day 0 of AZD1222 vaccination. V gene TRBV28 combines with J gene TRBJ1-2; tentative D call: TRBD1 (6 bases). The origin of this receptor is an adult in good health. The CDR3 DNA reads as TGTGCCAGCAGGGCTGCGGACAGATCTTTCTATGGCTACACCTTC. Translating gives CASRAADRSFYGYTF.